The 11 T cell receptor beta chains below were found in one sample sequenced in a study of identical twins (dated by TCRdb to between 2015 and 2016). The library came from 5' RACE. The sequencer was an Illumina HiSeq 2000. TCRdb reworked the public reads: Q25 trimming with fastp, MiXCR clone assembly, productive beta chains retained. Each CDR3 protein appears once, grouped with its most common genes and DNA. For this sample the table gives 350,000 to 500,000 distinct CDR3 sequences, of which around 20% were detected only once. The ten largest clones represent around 12% of the sample. Sample: naive T cells sorted from blood. The cell subset or site label for this specimen denotes: cells isolated with a human naive T-cell isolation kit. These receptors originate from a man aged 45-60 years in good health.

This clonotype was picked up a small number of times. This chain joins TRBV10-3 and TRBJ2-5; 7 nucleotides match TRBD2. Germline lookup yields CDR1 ENHRY and CDR2 SYGVKD. Unmatched junction bases numbered 3, after V lost 8 bases and J lost 0 bases. The CDR3 extends over 13 amino acids. The CDR3 spells CAIGGTNQETQYF. CDR3 DNA sequence: TGTGCCATCGGTGGGACTAACCAAGAGACCCAGTACTTC.

This chain connects TRBV27 to TRBJ1-4, with a tentative D call TRBD1 (5 bases). Trimming left V 2 bases short and J 9 bases short, with 13 bases between. The CDR3 loop spans 14 amino acids. Germline V gene sequence: CDR1 MNHEY, CDR2 SMNVEV (reference sequence). In nucleotides, the CDR3 is TGTGCCAGCAGTTTAACCCGGGGCGCCCAAAAACTGTTTTTT. It yields the protein CASSLTRGAQKLFF.

J is TRBJ2-7 and V is TRBV6-2 or TRBV6-3, with 12 bases aligning to TRBD2. The V gene end was trimmed by 7 bases and the J gene end by 7 bases; junction bases not matched to a gene: 5. CDR1 and CDR2 (germline): MNHEY, SVGEGT. The CDR3 extends over 13 amino acids. For the CDR3, the DNA is TGTGCCAGCAAGACTAGCGGGAGTGGGGAGCAGTACTTC. Residues: CASKTSGSGEQYF.

In its sample, this clonotype was seen a few times. The genes are TRBV6-1 and TRBJ2-5; tentatively, D is TRBD2 (5 bases). Trimming shortened V by 8 bases and J by 4 bases, and 14 bases separated the two germline ends. The CDR3 extends over 13 amino acids. Per the germline V gene, CDR1 is MNHNS and CDR2 is SASEGT. CDR3 residues: CASHGVVRETQYF. The CDR3 DNA reads as TGTGCCAGCCACGGGGTGGTACGAGAGACCCAGTACTTC.

The V gene is TRBV7-3, the J gene TRBJ2-3, with D possibly being TRBD2 (6 bases). CDR1 is SGHTA, CDR2 FQGTGA, per germline. The V end lost 5 bases, the J end lost 2 bases, and 14 bases lay between the germline ends. The CDR3 spans 15 residues. CDR3 nucleotides: TGTGCCAGCAGCACTTATAGCGGCCCCACAGATACGCAGTATTTT. Its translation: CASSTYSGPTDTQYF.

The gene calls are TRBV7-2 and TRBJ2-7; a weak D match, TRBD1 (6 bases). CDR1 SGHTA and CDR2 FQGNSA come from the germline V gene. With 6 bases removed from V and 5 bases from J, the gap between germline ends came to 17 bases. This CDR3 spans 14 amino acids. The CDR3: CASSYITGPHEQYF. CDR3 nucleotide sequence: TGTGCCAGCAGTTATATCACAGGGCCCCACGAGCAGTACTTC.

This clonotype was found a few times. The V call is TRBV6-2 or TRBV6-3, the J call TRBJ2-7, with D possibly called TRBD1 or TRBD2 (5 bases each). V lost 3 bases and J 6 bases, leaving 15 bases between the germline ends. The CDR3 extends over 14 amino acids. CDR1 is MNHEY and CDR2 is SVGEGT in the germline V gene. The CDR3 reads CASSYQGRGLEQYF. The CDR3 region has the DNA TGTGCCAGCAGTTATCAGGGCCGGGGTCTCGAGCAGTACTTC.

This clonotype turned up a few times. This chain uses TRBV5-1 with TRBJ1-4; 8 positions agree with TRBD1. This CDR3 has 14 amino acids. V lost 2 bases, J lost 7 bases, and 4 bases stayed unmatched. Germline values: CDR1 SGHRS, CDR2 YFSETQ. The CDR3 loop is CASSFPGTGEKLFF. The CDR3 nucleotides are TGCGCCAGCAGCTTCCCCGGGACAGGTGAAAAACTGTTTTTT.

This clonotype was detected many times. V and J are TRBV27 and TRBJ2-3, with D uncertain. This CDR3 comprises 11 residues. V gave up 5 bases and J gave up 6 bases, with 6 bases separating them. Germline-derived CDR1 and CDR2 are MNHEY and SMNVEV (reference sequence). The DNA of the CDR3 is TGTGCCAGCAGTCTAAGGGATACGCAGTATTTT. The encoded protein is CASSLRDTQYF.

Worth noting for this clonotype: A read error may produce the germline difference seen at one junction end. The genes are TRBV20-1 and TRBJ2-5; TRBD1 or TRBD2 may be the D gene (7 bases each). The CDR3 totals 16 residues. Germline V gives CDR1 DFQATT, CDR2 SNEGSKA (reference sequence). CDR3 DNA: TGCAGTGCTAGTCGAGGGGGAGGGGGCTCTTTGGAGATCCAGTACTTC. Its protein is CSASRGGGGSLEIQYF.

This clonotype was seen only a few times. The rearrangement joins TRBV14 to TRBJ2-1; 8 bases are a match to TRBD2. Losses at the gene ends were 4 bases for V and 4 bases for J; bases not matched to a gene: 9. Germline CDR1 reads SGHDN; CDR2 reads FVKESK. This CDR3 comprises 16 residues. The CDR3 region has the DNA TGTGCCAGCAGCCCTACCGGGACTAGACTATACAATGAGCAGTTCTTC. It encodes CASSPTGTRLYNEQFF.